The clone carrying this T cell receptor (beta chain) was detected many times. No antigen is known for it. These data originate in a study of CD8 T cells in ankylosing spondylitis. General study findings and limits: Earlier studies detected some motif variants in reactive arthritis synovial fluid and blood. The disease-linked clones had a CD8+ phenotype and low blood frequencies. Characteristic, it appeared, of ankylosing spondylitis blood was a TCR beta motif of about eight highly homologous variants.

The CDR3 totals 16 residues. V gave up 0 bases and J gave up 4 bases, with 13 bases separating them. From germline, CDR1 is MNHEY and CDR2 SVGAGI. Quantitative 5'-RACE with molecular barcodes generated TCR beta libraries. TCRdb reprocessed the 5' RACE reads with MiXCR, giving one entry per CDR3 protein. The profile covers 250,000 or so distinct CDR3 sequences, with 10% to 13% appearing a single time and around 2.6% taken by the ten largest. This TCR came from a male donor with ankylosing spondylitis or in good health (not recorded which). The material sequenced was blood, either unsorted or a sorted T cell fraction (not recorded which). The chain joins TRBV6-5 to TRBJ1-3, with D uncertain. The CDR3 is CASSYSKWSGGNTIYF. CDR3 coding DNA: TGTGCCAGCAGTTACTCGAAGTGGTCGGGGGGAAACACCATATATTTT.